This note documents a single T cell receptor (beta chain) sequence. These data belong to a study of patients and donors after allogeneic stem cell transplantation. Via MiXCR, TCRdb re-called the RT-PCR reads, giving one row per CDR3 protein. The table includes fewer than 500,000 distinct CDR3 sequences, around 15% detected once. The V end was cut by 2 bases, the J end by 4 bases, with 6 bases between. Germline V gene data show CDR1 as MNHNS and CDR2 as SASEGT. The CDR3 consists of 12 residues. The TCR was taken from a human donor who was either an allogeneic HSCT recipient or a stem cell or donor lymphocyte infusion donor (not recorded which). It is not recorded whose cells these are; they may come from a transplant donor. Specimen: blood, either unsorted or a sorted T cell fraction (not recorded which). The V gene is TRBV6-1, the J gene TRBJ2-7; D is uncertain. The CDR3 DNA reads as TGTGCCAGCAGTGAACGCAGGTACGAGCAGTACTTC. Translation gives CASSERRYEQYF.